Included here is one TCR beta chain sequence, with context. These data are taken from a study of identical twins. TCRdb itself ran the 5' RACE reads through MiXCR, one entry per CDR3 protein. The sample has about 250,000 distinct CDR3 sequences; over 12% are singletons. The length of the CDR3 is 15 residues. With V trimmed by 0 bases and J by 7 bases, 4 bases remained unmatched. From germline, CDR1 is ENHRY and CDR2 SYGVKD. The rearrangement uses TRBV10-3 and TRBJ2-1, with 9 bases lining up with TRBD2. This sequence was found in a woman younger than 30 in good health. The sample was memory (CD45RO+) T cells sorted from blood. In DNA form, the CDR3 reads TGTGCCATCAGTGAGTCAATAGCGGGAGCGAATGAGCAGTTCTTC. Protein sequence: CAISESIAGANEQFF.